This TCR beta chain was retrieved from a study of shared clonotypes between healthy human individuals. Study outcomes and limitations: Across a handful of donors, naive CD4 shared about 5%, naive CD8 more than 3%, memory CD4 about 2.4%, memory CD8 about 0.38%. Generally, naive subsets came out with larger estimated richness than memory subsets.

Libraries were prepared by immunoSEQ multiplex PCR; TCRdb keeps only in-frame clonotypes and omits some of them. This repertoire shows 2 million to 3 million clones, 90% to 95% found once; its top ten account for roughly 0.36%. Details on this clone: Its specificity is unknown.

CDR3 length: 18 amino acids. V was clipped by 0 bases and J by 4 bases; unmatched bases: 9. CDR1 and CDR2 from the germline V gene are MGHRA and YSYEKL. This clonotype was obtained from a man between 18 and 29 years old in good health. Some clones in this sample may be carry-over from other donors' samples. Sequenced input: naive CD4+ T cells from PBMCs. Subset described: CD45RA+ positively selected. The rearrangement uses TRBV4-1 and TRBJ2-3; 11 bases are a match to TRBD2. CDR3 loop: CASSQDIRLAGNADTQYF. CDR3 in DNA: TGCGCCAGCAGCCAAGATATAAGACTAGCGGGGAACGCAGATACGCAGTATTTT.